This T cell receptor (beta chain) was obtained from a study of blood T cells in healthy people across ages. Study-wide results and limits: Total diversity from one million sequenced T cells was likely underestimated.

Turning to this clonotype: Its cognate antigen is unknown.

The CDR3 extends over 13 amino acids. Germline V gene data show CDR1 as DFQATT and CDR2 as SNEGSKA (reference sequence). Next came a second PCR, run for roughly 6 to 11 cycles, which used a sample-barcoded 5' primer along with a J-beta primer mix. TCRdb processed the 5' RACE reads anew with MiXCR; each CDR3 protein has one entry. The table records hundreds of thousands of distinct CDR3 sequences, 58% of them present only once. The sample was blood. This TCR was sampled from a man aged 30-40 years in good health. The gene calls are TRBV20-1 and TRBJ2-4; 11 bases align to TRBD1. The closer fit of TRBJ2-5 to the DNA end suggests the J call may be wrong. The CDR3 loop reads CSARTGGPETQYF. DNA for the CDR3: TGCAGCGCCCGGACAGGGGGCCCTGAGACCCAGTACTTC.